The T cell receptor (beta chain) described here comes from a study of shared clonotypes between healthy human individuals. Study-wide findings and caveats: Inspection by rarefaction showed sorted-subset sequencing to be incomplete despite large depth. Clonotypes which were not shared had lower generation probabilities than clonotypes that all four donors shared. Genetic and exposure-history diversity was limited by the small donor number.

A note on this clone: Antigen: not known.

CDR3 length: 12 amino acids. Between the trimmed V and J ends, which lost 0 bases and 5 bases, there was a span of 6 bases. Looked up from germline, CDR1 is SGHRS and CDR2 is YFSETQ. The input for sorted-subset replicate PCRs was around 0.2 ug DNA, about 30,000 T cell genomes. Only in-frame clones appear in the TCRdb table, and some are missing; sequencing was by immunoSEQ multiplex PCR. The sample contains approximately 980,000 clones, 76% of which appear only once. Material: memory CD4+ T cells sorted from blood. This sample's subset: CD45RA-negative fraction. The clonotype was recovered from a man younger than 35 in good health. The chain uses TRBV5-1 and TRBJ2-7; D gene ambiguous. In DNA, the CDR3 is TGCGCCAGCAGCTTGGGGGCTGACGAGCAGTACTTC. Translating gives CASSLGADEQYF.